This is a list of T cell receptor beta chains from one sample in a study of multiple sclerosis patients with progressive multifocal leukoencephalopathy. Generated by immunoSEQ multiplex PCR, the TCRdb table keeps only in-frame clones and is missing some. The table lists roughly 32,000 clones, about 91% of them singletons. The input for sequencing was PBMCs, taken from a patient treated with natalizumab. Receptors were obtained from a woman aged 40 to 50 with progressive multifocal leukoencephalopathy. The conserved cysteine and the conserved F or W are not part of the CDR3 here. The order of the fields is J gene, clone size, V gene, CDR3 protein. Rows give clone size only sometimes, using once, few, many, or a class for an expanded clone.

>TRBJ1-1|.|TRBV11-3
ASSLVGTGGAF
>TRBJ1-4|.|TRBV5-5
ASSLAGTGSEKLF
>TRBJ1-4|few|TRBV7-9
ASVAVPMNKLF
>TRBJ1-2|few|TRBV7-2
ASSLGRVGYT
>TRBJ1-5|.|TRBV28
ASSAGGADQPQH
>TRBJ1-2|.|TRBV6-5
ASRRGHGTGYT
>TRBJ2-1|.|TRBV6-5
ASSSTTQSSYNEQF
>TRBJ2-2|.|TRBV5-4
ASSPWSGELF
>TRBJ1-2|.|TRBV7-2
ASSLGWGQDTYGYT
>TRBJ1-1|.|TRBV27
ASSFTGGGNTEAF
>TRBJ1-5|few|TRBV10-1
AGDRGQVSQPQH
>TRBJ2-5|.|TRBV7-3
ASSLGREAGEQY
>TRBJ2-1|.|TRBV30
AWSSGTSGIRNEQF
>TRBJ2-6|.|TRBV5-1
ASTTGGTGANVLT
>TRBJ1-1|once|TRBV6-5
ASSYSQLNTEAF
>TRBJ1-1|.|TRBV5-1
ASSASGWAEAF
>TRBJ2-2|.|TRBV7-9
ASSLAEQANTGELF
>TRBJ2-7|.|TRBV10-3
AISGGYEQY
>TRBJ2-3|.|TRBV11-1
ASSLDLRVGDTQY
>TRBJ2-6|.|TRBV7-2
ASSSDAPHRAGANVLT
>TRBJ2-7|.|TRBV5-6
ASSATGDALEQY
>TRBJ2-7|.|TRBV30
AWALTGATYEQY
>TRBJ1-2|once|TRBV28
ASSLFGGWNYGYT
>TRBJ1-5|.|TRBV7-9
ASGGTGRKAQH
>TRBJ1-2|.|TRBV11-2
ASRRSGQGARYGYT
>TRBJ1-1|once|TRBV7-2
ASKFGEITEAF
>TRBJ1-2|few|TRBV28
ASSFSIGLGYT